This T cell receptor (beta chain) comes out of a study of beta chain features in type 1 diabetes. This clone was seen a handful of times. Its specificity is unknown. The isolated RNA, all of it, was reverse transcribed, so expressed TCRB transcripts were what got sequenced. The data were produced by immunoSEQ multiplex PCR, yet TCRdb's version contains in-frame clones alone and is incomplete. The sample lists hundreds of thousands of clones; 15% were seen once. The purity of all sorted populations exceeded 98%. The length of the CDR3 is 16 residues. CDR1 is SGDLS and CDR2 is YYNGEE in the germline V gene. Trimming shortened V by 0 bases and J by 3 bases, and 13 bases separated the two germline ends. Broader study findings: TCRB CDR3s from Type 1 diabetes patients were moderately but significantly shorter in all four CD4+ subsets. For type 1 diabetes patients, VDJ junctions showed fewer insertions and more deletions.

The clonotype originates from a man aged 18 to 35 with type 1 diabetes. The V and J genes are TRBV9 and TRBJ2-1, with D unresolved. The sample was naive CD4+ T cells from blood. The CDR3 region has the DNA TGTGCCAGCAGCGTAGCGCCAGACACAAACTACAATGAGCAGTTCTTC. Translated, it gives CASSVAPDTNYNEQFF.